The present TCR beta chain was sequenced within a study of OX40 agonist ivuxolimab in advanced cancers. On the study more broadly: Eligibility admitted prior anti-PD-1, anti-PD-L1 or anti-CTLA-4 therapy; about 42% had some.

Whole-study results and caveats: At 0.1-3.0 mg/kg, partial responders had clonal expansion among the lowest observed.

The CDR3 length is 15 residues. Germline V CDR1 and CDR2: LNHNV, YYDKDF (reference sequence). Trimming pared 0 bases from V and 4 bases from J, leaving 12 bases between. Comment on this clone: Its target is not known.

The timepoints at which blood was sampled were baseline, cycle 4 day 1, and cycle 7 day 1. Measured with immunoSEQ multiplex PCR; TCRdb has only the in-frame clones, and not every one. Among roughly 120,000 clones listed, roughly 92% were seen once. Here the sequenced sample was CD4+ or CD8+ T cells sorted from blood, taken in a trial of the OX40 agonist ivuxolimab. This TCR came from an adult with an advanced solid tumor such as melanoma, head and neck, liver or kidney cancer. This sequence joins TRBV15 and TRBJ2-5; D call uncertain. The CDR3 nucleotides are TGTGCCACCAGCAGAGAACGTCACTTCGCAGAGACCCAGTACTTC. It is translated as CATSRERHFAETQYF.